The source of this TCR beta chain is a study of T cells after yellow fever vaccination. Points from the study as a whole: Researchers report a weaker secondary response that nonetheless peaked faster, day 5 versus 15. Any FACS-sorted repertoire could hold abundant clonotypes that contaminate it from the bulk population. Re-detected after boosting: most primary clones, almost 98% of CD4 and about 85% of CD8.

The CDR3 consists of 12 residues. Germline values: CDR1 ENHRY, CDR2 SYGVKD. Deletions cut 6 bases from V and 3 bases from J, with 6 bases between. This clonotype was observed a few times. The target antigen is unknown. It was through 5'RACE template switching that TCR cDNA was made, with a universal primer site and UMIs added. TCRdb processed the 5' RACE reads anew with MiXCR; each CDR3 protein has one entry. The table has some 600,000 distinct CDR3 sequences, around 16% seen once. This sample comprised PBMCs, obtained less than 6 days after the first yellow fever vaccination. The rearrangement links TRBV10-3 to TRBJ1-5; no firm D call. The receptor's source is a young man who received the YFV17D yellow fever vaccine. The CDR3 here is CAISGDNQPQHF. The CDR3 bases are TGTGCCATCAGCGGGGACAATCAGCCCCAGCATTTT.